Below, 9 T cell receptor beta chains from the same sample are listed, as sequenced in a study of kidney transplant recipient with SARS-CoV-2 infection. MiXCR was run by TCRdb on the reads, yielding one entry per CDR3 protein. The sample lists fewer than 250,000 distinct CDR3 sequences, less than 35% seen once, with roughly 7% in the top ten. The sequencing used a blood sample, collected at baseline and on roughly day 120 from a kidney transplant recipient. The source is a male patient younger than 45 who had COVID-19 and was a kidney transplant recipient. Certain T cells may be donor cells from the graft.

For this clonotype: Being one base from a much bigger clone, this may be a read error. The rearrangement joins TRBV7-9 to TRBJ2-2; a possible D gene is TRBD2 (6 bases). The V end lost 5 bases, the J end lost 4 bases, and 14 bases lay between the germline ends. The CDR3 is 15 amino acids. Germline lookup yields CDR1 SEHNR and CDR2 FQNEAQ (reference sequence). The CDR3 loop reads CASSATSLSTGELFF. DNA of the CDR3: TGTGCCAGCAGCGCGACTAGTCTGAGCACCGGGGAGCTGTTTTTT.

At least ten counts were recorded for this clonotype. V and J are TRBV28 and TRBJ1-6, with D hard to call. Trimming left V 7 bases short and J 10 bases short, with 14 bases between. CDR3 length equals 13 residues. Looked up from germline, CDR1 is MDHEN and CDR2 is SYDVKM. This chain's CDR3 is CASNSGLLSPLHF. Here the CDR3 DNA reads TGTGCCAGCAACTCGGGGTTGTTGTCACCCCTCCACTTT.

This clonotype was counted at least ten times. V usage is TRBV6-6 and J usage is TRBJ2-2, with 13 bases fitting TRBD2. In germline, CDR1 is MNHNY, CDR2 SVGAGI (reference sequence). The CDR3 contains 17 residues. The trim removed 4 bases at V and 4 bases at J, leaving 6 bases unmatched. The CDR3 bases are TGTGCCAGCAGTTCTACTAGCGGGAGGGCCGTCACCGGGGAGCTGTTTTTT. Its translation is CASSSTSGRAVTGELFF.

Comment on this clonotype: One end of the junction varies from germline; a read error may be responsible. The chain employs TRBV11-2 and TRBJ2-3; D not resolved. CDR1 is SGHAT, CDR2 FQNNGV, per germline. There are 15 residues in the CDR3. CDR3 bases: TGTGCCAGCAGCTCCTACAGAGCCACCACAGATACGCGGTATTTT. As protein: CASSSYRATTDTRYF.

Notes on this clonotype: This may stem from a read error, because a much larger clone lies one nucleotide away. The rearrangement joins TRBV9 to TRBJ1-2, with a tentative D call TRBD1 (6 bases). Trimming shortened V by 4 bases and J by 12 bases, and 19 bases separated the two germline ends. CDR1 SGDLS and CDR2 YYNGEE come from the germline V gene. This CDR3 contains 13 residues. As DNA, the CDR3 is TGTGCCAGCAGCACCCCAGGGGAGGGAGGCAACACCTTC. It is translated as CASSTPGEGGNTF. The variable domain in full, completed from reference TRBV9 and TRBJ1-2, reads DSGVTQTPKHLITATGQRVTLRCSPRSGDLSVYWYQQSLDQGLQFLIQYYNGEERAKGNILERFSAQQFPDLHSELNLSSLELGDSALYFCASSTPGEGGNTFGSGTRLTVV.

In this sample, this clonotype turned up many times. This chain connects TRBV7-8 to TRBJ1-5; perhaps TRBD1 as D (5 bases). The CDR3 has 13 residues. CDR1 SGHVS and CDR2 FQNEAQ come from the germline V gene. V lost 8 bases and J lost 5, with 13 bases in between. CDR3 region: CASAGTGYQPQHF. The CDR3, as DNA: TGTGCCAGCGCAGGGACGGGTTATCAGCCCCAGCATTTT.

Regarding this clonotype: Mismatch with germline at one junction end may stem from a read error. The chain's CDR3 is CASSEDSQGTQYF. In DNA form, the CDR3 reads TGTGCCAGCAGCGAAGACAGTCAAGGGACCCAGTACTTC. The V gene is TRBV2, the J gene TRBJ2-5; possibly TRBD1 for D (5 bases). The CDR3 length is 13 residues. Germline values: CDR1 SNHLY, CDR2 FYNNEI.

About this clonotype: This clone may be a read error of a much larger clone one base away. This chain uses TRBV25-1 with TRBJ1-2, with no clear D. Per germline, CDR1 MGHDK and CDR2 SYGVNS. V was cut by 5 bases and J by 4 bases, with 23 bases left in between. There are 17 residues in the CDR3. This chain's CDR3 is CASSPGQELGKTYGYTF. Here the CDR3 DNA reads TGTGCCAGCAGTCCTGGTCAAGAACTGGGAAAGACCTATGGCTACACCTTC.

This clonotype appeared many times. This chain uses TRBV28 with TRBJ1-4; TRBD1 might be the D (5 bases). Germline CDR1 reads MDHEN; CDR2 reads SYDVKM. V lost 4 bases and J lost 0, with 15 bases in between. This CDR3 region has 17 residues. The CDR3 bases are TGTGCCAGCAGTTCGAATCAAACAGGTGCAACTAATGAAAAACTGTTTTTT. Translation gives CASSSNQTGATNEKLFF.